The entry below describes one T cell receptor (beta chain). The sample originates from a study of T cell changes during pregnancy in multiple sclerosis. Profiled with immunoSEQ multiplex PCR; TCRdb holds only in-frame clones, not every one. This sample carries 70,000 to 95,000 clones, about 93% of them seen once, and the ten largest clones take around 2.6%. This CDR3 spans 14 amino acids. Germline CDR1 is WNHNN and CDR2 is SYGVQD (reference sequence). V dropped 2 bases and J dropped 3; count of bases not matched to a gene: 0. The TCR comes from a female donor in good health, enrolled as a control in a pregnancy study. V gene TRBV10-1 combines with J gene TRBJ2-3; 9 positions match TRBD1. The sequenced sample was peripheral blood, obtained after pregnancy. CDR3 amino acids: CASSEGTGTDTQYF. In nucleotides, the CDR3 is TGCGCCAGCAGTGAGGGGACAGGGACAGATACGCAGTATTTT.